This T cell receptor (beta chain) was profiled in a study of blood T cell repertoires in COVID-19. About the research overall: Acute-phase and convalescent COVID-19 samples originated in the United States, Italy and Spain. T cells, B-cell-depleted T cells, or PBMCs provided the cDNA or gDNA that served as material.

The sample holds one count of this clone. V lost 1 base to trimming and J lost 4 bases, with 6 bases between them. Germline CDR1 LNHNV, CDR2 YYDKDF (reference sequence). The CDR3 has 13 amino acids. As processed by the authors: Estimates of nucleated cell counts were drawn from the amplification of reference gene primers. Produced via immunoSEQ multiplex PCR; TCRdb's table is partial and in-frame only. V and J calls and clone size follow that table, whereas D and trimming were derived from the DNA. Of some 55,000 clones listed, about 87% were seen once; the top ten hold roughly 6.6%. J is TRBJ2-3 and V is TRBV15; possibly TRBD1 for D (5 bases). The TCR sequence derives from a man aged 60 to 69 with acute or convalescent COVID-19. Sequencing was done on a sample of peripheral blood. The CDR3 sequence: CATSRVGPDTQYF. The DNA of the CDR3 is TGTGCCACCAGCAGAGTGGGGCCAGATACGCAGTATTTT.